The 29 T cell receptor beta chains presented below share a single source sample, sequenced in a study of T cells in Graves' hyperthyroidism and ophthalmopathy. RNA transcripts were the template for amplifying TCR beta CDR3 regions. HTBI primers were the set used in a first-round RT-PCR of the TCR CDR3. From the multiplex PCR reads, TCRdb called clonotypes with MiXCR, one entry per CDR3 protein. The data show roughly 600,000 distinct CDR3 sequences, with more than 12% seen just once and approximately 12% held by the top ten. Sequencing was performed on blood. These receptors all come from a woman aged 50 to 60 with Graves' ophthalmopathy.

Concerning this clonotype: A much larger clone is a single base away; this may be a read error. The chain carries TRBV7-2 and TRBJ2-2, with a weak D call TRBD1 (5 bases). CDR1 is SGHTA, CDR2 FQGNSA, per germline. The CDR3 loop spans 14 amino acids. V was pared by 4 bases and J by 4 bases, with 10 bases between. CDR3 residues: CASSSDSLTGELFF. In nucleotides, the CDR3 is TGTGCCAGCAGCTCAGACAGCCTCACCGGGGAGCTGTTTTTT.

In its sample, this clonotype was seen many times. This chain uses TRBV28 with TRBJ2-1, with TRBD2 matching over 12 bases. This CDR3 has 17 residues. After removal of 6 bases from V and 9 bases from J, the junction contained 15 bases not matched to a gene. The germline V gene has CDR1 MDHEN and CDR2 SYDVKM. The CDR3 nucleotides read TGTGCCAGCAGCTCCCTGGCAGGCGGACTAGCGGGACGTGAGCAGTTCTTC. Its translation: CASSSLAGGLAGREQFF.

This clonotype has at least ten counts. The rearrangement links TRBV12-3 or TRBV12-4 to TRBJ2-5, with D tentatively TRBD1 or TRBD2 (5 bases each). This CDR3 is built from 15 residues. V lost 5 bases and J lost 5, with 18 bases in between. The CDR3 loop is CASSADPPGPETQYF. The CDR3 DNA reads TGTGCCAGCAGTGCGGATCCCCCGGGGCCCGAGACCCAGTACTTC.

At least ten counts were recorded for this clonotype. The chain uses TRBV2 and TRBJ2-7; 7 bases agree with TRBD2. Germline V gene sequence: CDR1 SNHLY, CDR2 FYNNEI. V lost 2 bases to trimming and J lost 4 bases; unmatched junction nucleotides: 8. There are 15 residues in the CDR3. CDR3 region: CASSERGRGEYEQYF. The CDR3 DNA follows: TGTGCCAGCAGTGAACGGGGCCGGGGGGAATACGAGCAGTACTTC.

This clonotype was seen at least ten times. This chain connects TRBV28 to TRBJ2-7, with D unresolved. The germline V gene has CDR1 MDHEN and CDR2 SYDVKM. V was clipped by 1 base and J by 2 bases, with 9 bases between them. The CDR3 contains 14 residues. CDR3 region: CASSLSSRTYEQYF. CDR3 sequence (DNA): TGTGCCAGCAGTTTATCTTCCAGGACCTACGAGCAGTACTTC.

The table lists this clonotype with many counts. The chain has TRBV27 and TRBJ2-7, with TRBD1 matching over 7 bases. Germline V lookup: CDR1 MNHEY, CDR2 SMNVEV (reference sequence). The CDR3 has 15 residues. The V gene end was trimmed by 6 bases and the J gene end by 5 bases; junction bases not matched to a gene: 13. CDR3 loop: CASRDLGQDLHEQYF. CDR3 DNA: TGTGCCAGCAGGGACTTAGGACAGGATTTGCACGAGCAGTACTTC.

In its sample, this clonotype was seen a few times. V gene TRBV25-1 combines with J gene TRBJ2-7; possible D gene TRBD1, 6 bases. The CDR3 loop spans 15 amino acids. V lost 6 bases, J lost 0 bases, and 15 bases lay in between. Germline V gives CDR1 MGHDK, CDR2 SYGVNS. This CDR3 is CASSPPQGISYEQYF. The CDR3, as DNA: TGTGCCAGCAGCCCCCCCCAGGGGATCTCCTACGAGCAGTACTTC.

This rearrangement joins TRBV15 to TRBJ2-7, with 9 nucleotides matching TRBD1. The CDR3 covers 15 residues. The V gene's germline CDR1 is LNHNV and CDR2 YYDKDF (reference sequence). The junction had 5 bases not matched to a gene; V was cut back by 5 bases and J by 0 bases. The CDR3 DNA sequence: TGTGCCACCAGCTCCGGGACAGGGTCCTCCTACGAGCAGTACTTC. This codes for CATSSGTGSSYEQYF.

The chain has TRBV19 and TRBJ2-1, with D maybe TRBD2 (5 bases). V lost 5 bases, J lost 11 bases, and 13 bases lay in between. Per germline, CDR1 LNHDA and CDR2 SQIVND (reference sequence). CDR3 length: 12 amino acids. In DNA, the CDR3 is TGTGCCAGTAGTCGGGAAAGGATACAGCAGTTCTTC. It yields the protein CASSRERIQQFF.

This clonotype was seen repeatedly, ten times or more. J is TRBJ2-7 and V is TRBV27; TRBD2 matches at 8 bases. Per the germline V gene, CDR1 is MNHEY and CDR2 is SMNVEV (reference sequence). The CDR3 sequence is 15 residues long. V was clipped by 2 bases and J by 0 bases; unmatched bases: 3. The CDR3: CASSLRREASYEQYF. The CDR3, as DNA: TGTGCCAGCAGTTTACGGCGGGAGGCCTCCTACGAGCAGTACTTC.

The table lists this clonotype with many counts. This chain links TRBV6-1 with TRBJ1-1; D not resolved. Trimming pared 8 bases from V and 5 bases from J, leaving 21 bases between. The CDR3 covers 15 residues. Looked up from germline, CDR1 is MNHNS and CDR2 is SASEGT. In DNA form, the CDR3 reads TGTGCCAGCTCTCCATCGGGCCCACCGAGTACTGAAGCTTTCTTT. It codes for CASSPSGPPSTEAFF.

This clonotype has a count of ten or more. The genes are TRBV27 and TRBJ2-3; D not certain. V was cut by 4 bases and J by 8 bases, with 10 bases left in between. The CDR3 consists of 12 residues. Germline V CDR1 and CDR2: MNHEY, SMNVEV (reference sequence). The CDR3 loop is CASSSTPGTQYF. For the CDR3, the DNA is TGTGCCAGCAGTTCCACCCCTGGTACGCAGTATTTT.

This clonotype appeared many times. The rearrangement uses TRBV20-1 and TRBJ1-1, with 7 bases that match TRBD1. This CDR3 contains 13 residues. Losses at the gene ends were 6 bases for V and 6 bases for J; bases not matched to a gene: 10. The germline V gene has CDR1 DFQATT and CDR2 SNEGSKA (reference sequence). CDR3 coding DNA: TGCAGTGCAATTGACAGGGCGGGGGCTGAAGCTTTCTTT. Its protein is CSAIDRAGAEAFF.

At least ten counts were recorded for this clonotype. The chain is built from TRBV2 and TRBJ2-1; 9 bases are shared with TRBD1. Germline V lookup: CDR1 SNHLY, CDR2 FYNNEI. This CDR3 is built from 15 residues. V dropped 2 bases and J dropped 8; count of bases not matched to a gene: 7. CDR3 sequence reads: CASSEKDRGVDEQFF. For the CDR3, the DNA is TGTGCCAGCAGTGAAAAGGACAGGGGTGTGGATGAGCAGTTCTTC.

This clonotype showed up many times. V gene TRBV2 combines with J gene TRBJ1-2, with D possibly TRBD1 on 5 matching bases. V shed 4 bases and J shed 4 bases, with 19 bases lying between them. This CDR3 has 16 residues. Germline V gene lookup returns CDR1 SNHLY and CDR2 FYNNEI. Written as DNA, the CDR3 is TGTGCCAGCAGTGCTTCGACAGTTTCCTCTGGCTATGGCTACACCTTC. Translating gives CASSASTVSSGYGYTF.

This clonotype has at least ten counts. The V gene is TRBV9, the J gene TRBJ2-1; no reliable D call. Germline CDR1 is SGDLS and CDR2 is YYNGEE. Trimming removed 0 bases from V and 4 bases from J, with 14 bases in between. This CDR3 is built from 16 residues. The CDR3 here is CASSVAFRSQYNEQFF. The DNA for the CDR3 is TGTGCCAGCAGCGTAGCTTTCCGATCCCAGTACAATGAGCAGTTCTTC. Full variable domain (outside the CDR3, taken from reference TRBV9 and TRBJ2-1): DSGVTQTPKHLITATGQRVTLRCSPRSGDLSVYWYQQSLDQGLQFLIQYYNGEERAKGNILERFSAQQFPDLHSELNLSSLELGDSALYFCASSVAFRSQYNEQFFGPGTRLTVL.

Points on this clonotype: It may be a read error: a sequence one base away is much more abundant. The V and J genes are TRBV2 and TRBJ1-6, with a tentative D call TRBD1 (6 bases). The CDR3 spans 14 residues. Germline V lookup: CDR1 SNHLY, CDR2 FYNNEI. The ends were cut back, 3 bases at V and 6 bases at J, with 9 bases in the middle. The CDR3 loop reads CASSEQGPNSPLHF. The CDR3 DNA reads TGTGCCAGCAGTGAGCAGGGGCCTAATTCACCCCTCCACTTT.

This clonotype was seen ten or more times. The rearrangement uses TRBV11-3 and TRBJ2-1, with 15 bases aligning to TRBD2. Trimming took 6 bases from V and 10 from J; bases not matched to a gene: 7. Germline CDR1 is SGHNT and CDR2 is YENEEA. CDR3 length equals 15 residues. The CDR3 DNA reads as TGTGCCAGCAGTCGAGGACTAGCGGGAGGGGGAGAGCAGTTCTTC. Its protein is CASSRGLAGGGEQFF.

The sample holds many counts of this clonotype. CDR3 sequence reads: CSASGASWGDEQYF. The CDR3 bases are TGCAGTGCTAGTGGGGCTAGCTGGGGCGACGAGCAGTACTTC. This chain connects TRBV20-1 to TRBJ2-7, with D perhaps being TRBD1 or TRBD2 (5 bases each). Germline V gives CDR1 DFQATT, CDR2 SNEGSKA (reference sequence). This CDR3 is 14 amino acids long. The V end lost 3 bases, the J end lost 5 bases, and 17 bases lay between the germline ends.

This clonotype was detected many times. The CDR3 DNA follows: TGTGCCAGCAGCCTAAGACTAGCAGGGATGAGCTACGAGCAGTACTTC. Amino acids: CASSLRLAGMSYEQYF. V is TRBV11-1 and J is TRBJ2-7, with TRBD2 matching 7 bases. Germline trimming cut 5 bases from V and 3 bases from J; bases unmatched to any gene: 13. CDR1 is SGHAT and CDR2 is FQDESV in the germline V gene (reference sequence). This CDR3 is 16 amino acids long.

The rearrangement uses TRBV19 and TRBJ1-6; D unresolved. V lost 4 bases, J lost 7 bases, and 8 bases lay in between. Germline values: CDR1 LNHDA, CDR2 SQIVND (reference sequence). The CDR3 totals 13 residues. DNA for the CDR3: TGTGCCAGTAGTACCCGTCCAAATTCACCCCTCCACTTT. Protein: CASSTRPNSPLHF. Full variable domain (rest looked up from reference TRBV19 and TRBJ1-6): DGGITQSPKYLFRKEGQNVTLSCEQNLNHDAMYWYRQDPGQGLRLIYYSQIVNDFQKGDIAEGYSVSREKKESFPLTVTSAQKNPTAFYLCASSTRPNSPLHFGNGTRLTVT.

With regard to this clonotype: A read error may explain this, as a much larger clone is one base away. CDR3 DNA sequence: TGTGCCAGCAGTTTGGCTAGCGGGATGCCCTACGAGCAGTACTTC. The encoded protein is CASSLASGMPYEQYF. The rearrangement joins TRBV27 to TRBJ2-7, with TRBD2 identical over 9 bases. The CDR3 consists of 15 residues. With 3 bases clipped from V and 2 bases from J, the junction kept 5 bases outside the gene matches. Germline V gene lookup returns CDR1 MNHEY and CDR2 SMNVEV (reference sequence).

This clonotype was seen repeatedly, ten times or more. The rearrangement joins TRBV24-1 to TRBJ2-7; D assignment may be TRBD1 or TRBD2 (5 bases each). Germline CDR1 and CDR2: KGHDR and SFDVKD. Trimming shortened V by 2 bases and J by 4 bases, and 8 bases separated the two germline ends. The CDR3 length is 13 residues. The CDR3 is CATSDWDRYEQYF. CDR3 in DNA: TGTGCCACCAGTGATTGGGACCGTTACGAGCAGTACTTC.

This clonotype was seen only a few times. The chain carries TRBV5-1 and TRBJ2-5; D possibly uses TRBD1 or TRBD2 (5 bases each). The CDR3 runs 16 residues. The germline gives CDR1 SGHRS, CDR2 YFSETQ. With 0 bases removed from V and 2 bases from J, the gap between germline ends came to 14 bases. CDR3 in amino acids: CASSLAPGTLQETQYF. CDR3 DNA sequence: TGCGCCAGCAGCTTGGCCCCCGGGACCCTACAAGAGACCCAGTACTTC.

This clonotype has ten or more counts. The chain employs TRBV6-2 or TRBV6-3 and TRBJ2-7; tentative D call: TRBD1 (5 bases). The germline CDR1 and CDR2 sequences are MNHEY and SVGEGT. The CDR3 consists of 12 residues. V was pared by 5 bases and J by 3 bases, with 8 bases between. In DNA, the CDR3 is TGTGCCAGCAGTGCGACAGTCTACGAGCAGTACTTC. It codes for CASSATVYEQYF.

This clonotype showed up many times. The rearrangement joins TRBV28 to TRBJ2-3; D not resolved. The CDR3 runs to 13 residues. The V gene's germline CDR1 is MDHEN and CDR2 SYDVKM. Trimming stripped 1 base from V and 1 base from J, with 3 bases between. CDR3 sequence reads: CASSLSGTDTQYF. In DNA form, the CDR3 reads TGTGCCAGCAGTTTATCTGGCACAGATACGCAGTATTTT.

The CDR3 sequence is CASSHSRTGWNTEAFF. The CDR3 nucleotides read TGCGCCAGCAGCCATTCTAGGACAGGGTGGAACACTGAAGCTTTCTTT. V usage is TRBV5-1 and J usage is TRBJ1-1; 8 bases agree with TRBD1. Germline CDR1 SGHRS, CDR2 YFSETQ. The CDR3 is 16 residues long. V gave up 4 bases and J gave up 1 base; unmatched junction bases: 9.

In this sample, this clonotype turned up a few times. The gene calls are TRBV4-1 and TRBJ2-3; D tentatively reads TRBD1 or TRBD2 (5 bases each). This CDR3 comprises 16 residues. V lost 0 bases and J 4 bases, leaving 14 bases between the germline ends. CDR1 and CDR2 (germline): MGHRA, YSYEKL. DNA of the CDR3: TGCGCCAGCAGCCAAGAATTACGGGGCTTCGCAGATACGCAGTATTTT. Translation: CASSQELRGFADTQYF.

This chain joins TRBV27 and TRBJ1-3; the D gene is possibly TRBD1 (6 bases). The CDR3 length is 14 residues. V was shortened by 9 bases and J by 1 base, with 13 bases between the two germline ends. CDR1 is MNHEY, CDR2 SMNVEV, per germline (reference sequence). The CDR3 spells CASKPGHSGNTIYF. CDR3 in DNA: TGTGCCAGTAAACCGGGACATTCTGGAAACACCATATATTTT.